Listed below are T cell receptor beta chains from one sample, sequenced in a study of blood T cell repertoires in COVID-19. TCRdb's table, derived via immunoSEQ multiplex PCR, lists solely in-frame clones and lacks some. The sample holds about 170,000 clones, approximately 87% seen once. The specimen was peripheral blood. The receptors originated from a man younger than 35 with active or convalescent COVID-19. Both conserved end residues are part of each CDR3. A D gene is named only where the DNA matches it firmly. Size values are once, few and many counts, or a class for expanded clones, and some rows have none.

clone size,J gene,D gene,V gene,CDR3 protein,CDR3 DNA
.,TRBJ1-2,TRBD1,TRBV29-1,CSVEGDRDGYTF,TGCAGCGTTGAAGGGGACAGGGATGGCTACACCTTC
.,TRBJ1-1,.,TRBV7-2,CASSLIGLGSWNTEAFF,TGTGCCAGCAGCTTAATCGGACTAGGGAGCTGGAACACTGAAGCTTTCTTT
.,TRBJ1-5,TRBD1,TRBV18,CASSPDRGYGNQPQHF,TGTGCCAGCTCACCCGACAGGGGATATGGCAATCAGCCCCAGCATTTT
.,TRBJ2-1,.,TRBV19,CASSIISGRGTYNEQFF,TGTGCCAGTAGTATCATTTCCGGGAGAGGTACCTACAATGAGCAGTTCTTC
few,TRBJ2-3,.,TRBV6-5,CAIYGAMGSTDTQYF,TGTGCCATATATGGCGCGATGGGGAGTACAGATACGCAGTATTTT
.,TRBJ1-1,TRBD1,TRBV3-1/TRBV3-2,CASSQDDRLDREDGEAFF,TGTGCCAGCAGCCAAGATGATCGCTTGGACAGGGAGGACGGTGAAGCTTTCTTT
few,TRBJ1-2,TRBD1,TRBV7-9,CASSLGGQGRTYGYTF,TGTGCCAGCAGCTTAGGGGGACAGGGAAGGACGTATGGCTACACCTTC
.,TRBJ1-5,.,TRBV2,CASSEARGNNQPQHF,TGTGCCAGCAGTGAAGCGCGGGGAAACAATCAGCCCCAGCATTTT
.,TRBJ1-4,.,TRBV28,CASSRTGWLTANEKLFF,TGTGCCAGCAGTCGCACGGGGTGGCTCACGGCTAATGAAAAACTGTTTTTT
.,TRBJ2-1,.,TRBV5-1,CASSFVTTYEQFF,TGCGCCAGCAGCTTCGTGACTACCTATGAGCAGTTCTTC
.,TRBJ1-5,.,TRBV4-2,CASSQDVTAGNQPQHF,TGTGCCAGCAGCCAAGATGTGACGGCGGGCAATCAGCCCCAGCATTTT
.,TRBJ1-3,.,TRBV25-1,CASSGGYGNTIYF,TGTGCCAGCAGTGGAGGGTACGGAAACACCATATATTTT
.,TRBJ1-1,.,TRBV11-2,CASSFDLQNTEAFF,TGTGCCAGCAGCTTTGACTTACAGAACACTGAAGCTTTCTTT
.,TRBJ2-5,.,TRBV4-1,CASSRRSIEAETQYF,TGCGCCAGCAGCCGCCGGAGTATAGAGGCAGAGACCCAGTACTTC
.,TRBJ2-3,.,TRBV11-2,CASSLSAQRPTDTQYF,TGTGCCAGCAGCTTATCCGCACAGAGACCCACAGATACGCAGTATTTT
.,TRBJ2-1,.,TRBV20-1,CSASWLGGAYNEQFF,TGCAGTGCTAGTTGGCTCGGAGGGGCCTACAATGAGCAGTTCTTC
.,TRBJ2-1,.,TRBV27,CASSSQAPSSYNEQFF,TGTGCCAGCAGCTCCCAGGCCCCGAGCTCCTACAATGAGCAGTTCTTC
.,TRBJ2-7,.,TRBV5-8,CASSPKLYEQYF,TGTGCCAGCAGCCCCAAACTATACGAGCAGTACTTC
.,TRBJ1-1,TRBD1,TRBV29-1,CSAGVGQGNTEAFF,TGCAGCGCTGGGGTAGGACAGGGCAACACTGAAGCTTTCTTT
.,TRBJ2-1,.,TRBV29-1,CSVAASRYNEQFF,TGCAGCGTTGCCGCTAGCCGATACAATGAGCAGTTCTTC
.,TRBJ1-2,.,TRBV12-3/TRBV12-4,CASSLDRVVGYTF,TGTGCCAGCAGTTTAGACAGGGTGGTCGGCTACACCTTC
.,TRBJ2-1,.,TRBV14,CASSQDIGDLYNEQFF,TGTGCCAGCAGCCAAGATATTGGGGACTTGTACAATGAGCAGTTCTTC
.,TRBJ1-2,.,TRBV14,CASSQDPGRGYTF,TGTGCCAGCAGCCAAGATCCAGGTCGTGGCTACACCTTC
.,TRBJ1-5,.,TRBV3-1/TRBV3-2,CASSFFGGNQPQHF,TGTGCCAGCAGCTTCTTCGGGGGGAATCAGCCCCAGCATTTT
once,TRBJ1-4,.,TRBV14,CASSPRGEKLFF,TGTGCCAGCAGCCCCCGAGGGGAAAAACTGTTTTTT
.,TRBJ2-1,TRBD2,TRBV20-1,CSASPASGAHEQFF,TGCAGTGCTAGTCCGGCTAGCGGGGCCCATGAGCAGTTCTTC
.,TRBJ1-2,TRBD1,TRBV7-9,CASSASDRGLYGYTF,TGTGCCAGCAGCGCCTCGGACAGGGGGCTTTATGGCTACACCTTC
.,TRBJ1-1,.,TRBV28,CASSPLGTTTEAFF,TGTGCCAGCAGCCCCCTAGGGACTACCACTGAAGCTTTCTTT
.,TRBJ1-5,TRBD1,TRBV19,CASSIAGTVGQPQHF,TGTGCCAGTAGTATAGCTGGGACAGTGGGTCAGCCCCAGCATTTT
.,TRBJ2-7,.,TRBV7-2,CASSPVQTGEQYF,TGTGCCAGCAGCCCCGTCCAAACGGGAGAGCAGTACTTC
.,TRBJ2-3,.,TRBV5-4,CASSFKAGNTDTQYF,TGTGCCAGCAGCTTTAAAGCGGGTAACACAGATACGCAGTATTTT
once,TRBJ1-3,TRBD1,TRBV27,CASSLDRGSGNTIYF,TGTGCCAGCAGTTTAGACAGGGGGTCTGGAAACACCATATATTTT
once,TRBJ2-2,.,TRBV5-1,CASSRTGNTGELFF,TGCGCCAGCAGCAGAACAGGGAACACCGGGGAGCTGTTTTTT
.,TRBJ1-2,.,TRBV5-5,CASSLEDPSAGYGYTF,TGTGCCAGCAGCTTGGAGGACCCGTCTGCGGGTTATGGCTACACCTTC
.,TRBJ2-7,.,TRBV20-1,CSARSGDEQYF,TGCAGTGCTAGGTCCGGGGACGAGCAGTACTTC
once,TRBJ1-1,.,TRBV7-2,CASSLTVNTEAFF,TGTGCCAGCAGCTTGACAGTGAACACTGAAGCTTTCTTT
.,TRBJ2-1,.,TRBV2,CARSGVQETPSAYNEQFF,TGTGCCAGGTCCGGGGTACAAGAAACTCCTAGCGCCTACAATGAGCAGTTCTTC
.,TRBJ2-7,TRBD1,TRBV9,CASSVGTGGFYEQYF,TGTGCCAGCAGCGTAGGGACAGGGGGCTTCTACGAGCAGTACTTC
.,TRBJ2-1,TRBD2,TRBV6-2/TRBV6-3,CASSYTLAGGDEQFF,TGTGCCAGCAGTTACACCCTAGCGGGAGGCGACGAGCAGTTCTTC
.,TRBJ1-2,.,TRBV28,CASSLVAGSPYGYTF,TGTGCCAGCAGTTTAGTGGCAGGGTCACCATATGGCTACACCTTC
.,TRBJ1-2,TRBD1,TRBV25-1,CASSGQGRIPGYTF,TGTGCCAGCAGTGGACAGGGAAGAATTCCTGGCTACACCTTC
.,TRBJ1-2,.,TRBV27,CASSSTGPFYGYTF,TGTGCCAGCAGTTCCACAGGGCCTTTCTATGGCTACACCTTC
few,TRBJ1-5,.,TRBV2,CASSDGQGGQPQHF,TGTGCCAGCAGTGATGGGCAGGGTGGTCAGCCCCAGCATTTT
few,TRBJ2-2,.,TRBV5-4,CASSLVSGGRGGGELFF,TGTGCCAGCAGCTTGGTTTCCGGGGGGCGTGGAGGCGGGGAGCTGTTTTTT
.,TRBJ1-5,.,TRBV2,CASSDTTGTTNQPQHF,TGTGCCAGCAGTGATACTACAGGGACTACAAATCAGCCCCAGCATTTT
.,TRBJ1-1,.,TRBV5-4,CASSFQAASYEAFF,TGTGCCAGCAGCTTTCAGGCTGCCTCTTACGAAGCTTTCTTT